This T cell receptor beta chain was captured by sequencing in a study of blood T cell repertoires in COVID-19. Background on the study: The samples span acute and convalescent COVID-19 from the United States, Italy and Spain.

How the authors handled the data: From reference gene primer amplification, estimates of nucleated cell counts were derived. Profiling relied on immunoSEQ multiplex PCR, and the TCRdb table lists in-frame clones only, not all of them. V, J and clone size are those of that table, while D and trimming were read from the DNA. Of about 270,000 clones in the sample, about 85% were seen once. Sequencing used peripheral blood. This clonotype originated in a man aged 55 to 70 who had recovered from COVID-19.

In nucleotides, the CDR3 is TGTGCCAGCAGCTTAGGTCGGGCAGGGCCGACTGGCTACACCTTC. Its protein product is CASSLGRAGPTGYTF. The chain links TRBV7-8 to TRBJ1-2; a weak D match, TRBD1 (5 bases). The V gene lost 1 base and the J gene lost 7 bases, with 16 bases spanning the gap. Germline loops: CDR1 SGHVS, CDR2 FQNEAQ. This CDR3 contains 15 residues. Filled out from reference TRBV7-8 and TRBJ1-2, the complete variable domain reads GAGVSQSPRYKVAKRGQDVALRCDPISGHVSLFWYQQALGQGPEFLTYFQNEAQLDKSGLPSDRFFAERPEGSVSTLKIQRTQQEDSAVYLCASSLGRAGPTGYTFGSGTRLTVV.